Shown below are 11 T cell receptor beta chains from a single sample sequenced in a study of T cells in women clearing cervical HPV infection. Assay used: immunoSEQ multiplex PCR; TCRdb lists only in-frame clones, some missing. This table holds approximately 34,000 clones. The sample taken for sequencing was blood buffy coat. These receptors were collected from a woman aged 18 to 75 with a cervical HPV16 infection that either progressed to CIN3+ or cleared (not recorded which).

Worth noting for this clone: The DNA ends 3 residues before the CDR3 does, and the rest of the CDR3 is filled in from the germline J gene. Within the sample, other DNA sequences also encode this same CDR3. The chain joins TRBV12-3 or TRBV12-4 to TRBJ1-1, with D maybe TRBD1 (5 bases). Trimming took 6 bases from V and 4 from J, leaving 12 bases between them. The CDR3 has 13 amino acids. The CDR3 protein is CASSLGASTEAFF. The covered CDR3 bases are TGTGCCAGCAGCCTAGGGGCCAGCACTGAA.

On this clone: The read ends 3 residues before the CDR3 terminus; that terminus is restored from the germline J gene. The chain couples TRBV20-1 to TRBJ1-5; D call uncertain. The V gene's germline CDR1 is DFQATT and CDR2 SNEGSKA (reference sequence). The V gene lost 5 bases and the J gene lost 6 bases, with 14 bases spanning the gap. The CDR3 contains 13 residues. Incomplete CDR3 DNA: TGCAGTGCTCTCTTAGATGATTCTCAGCCC. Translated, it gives CSALLDDSQP. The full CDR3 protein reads CSALLDDSQPQHF.

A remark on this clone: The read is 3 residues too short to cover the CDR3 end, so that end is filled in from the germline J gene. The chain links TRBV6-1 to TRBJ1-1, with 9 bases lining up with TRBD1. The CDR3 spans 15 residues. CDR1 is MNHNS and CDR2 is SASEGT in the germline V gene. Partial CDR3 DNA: TGTGCCAGCAGTGAATCCATCCGCGGGACAGGGGAA. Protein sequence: CASSESIRGTGE. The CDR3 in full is CASSESIRGTGEAFF.

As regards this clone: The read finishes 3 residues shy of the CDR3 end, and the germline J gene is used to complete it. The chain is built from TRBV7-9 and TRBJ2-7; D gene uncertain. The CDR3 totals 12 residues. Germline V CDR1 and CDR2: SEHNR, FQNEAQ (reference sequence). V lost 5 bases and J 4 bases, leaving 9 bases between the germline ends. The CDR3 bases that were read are TGTGCCAGCAGCCAGGTGGAGTACGAG. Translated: CASSQVEYE. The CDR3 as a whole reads CASSQVEYEQYF. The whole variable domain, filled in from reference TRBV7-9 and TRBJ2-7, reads DTGVSQNPRHKITKRGQNVTFRCDPISEHNRLYWYRQTLGQGPEFLTYFQNEAQLEKSRLLSDRFSAERPKGSFSTLEIQRTEQGDSAMYLCASSQVEYEQYFGPGTRLTVT.

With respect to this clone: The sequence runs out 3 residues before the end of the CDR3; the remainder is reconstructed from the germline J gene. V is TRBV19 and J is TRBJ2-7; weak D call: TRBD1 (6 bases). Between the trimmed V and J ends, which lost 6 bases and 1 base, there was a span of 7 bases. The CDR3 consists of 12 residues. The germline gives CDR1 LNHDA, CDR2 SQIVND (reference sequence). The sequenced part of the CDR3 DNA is TGTGCCAGTAGCACAGGGTCCTACGAG. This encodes CASSTGSYE. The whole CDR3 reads CASSTGSYEQYF.

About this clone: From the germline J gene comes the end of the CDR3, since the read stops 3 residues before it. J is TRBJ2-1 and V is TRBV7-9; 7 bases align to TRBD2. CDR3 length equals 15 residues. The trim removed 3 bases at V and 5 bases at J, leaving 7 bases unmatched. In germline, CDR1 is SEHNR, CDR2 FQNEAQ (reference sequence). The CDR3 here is CASSFVERGDNEQFF. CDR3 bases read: TGTGCCAGCAGCTTCGTTGAACGGGGGGACAATGAG. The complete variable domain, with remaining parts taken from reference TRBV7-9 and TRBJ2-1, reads DTGVSQNPRHKITKRGQNVTFRCDPISEHNRLYWYRQTLGQGPEFLTYFQNEAQLEKSRLLSDRFSAERPKGSFSTLEIQRTEQGDSAMYLCASSFVERGDNEQFFGPGTRLTVL.

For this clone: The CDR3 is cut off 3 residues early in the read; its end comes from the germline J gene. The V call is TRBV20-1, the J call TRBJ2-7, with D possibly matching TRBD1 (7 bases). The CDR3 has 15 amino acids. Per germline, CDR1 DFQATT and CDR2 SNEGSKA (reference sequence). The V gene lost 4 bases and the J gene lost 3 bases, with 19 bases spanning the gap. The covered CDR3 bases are TGCAGTGCTATACAGGGGACTGGGGATCTCTACGAG. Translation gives CSAIQGTGDLYE. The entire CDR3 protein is CSAIQGTGDLYEQYF.

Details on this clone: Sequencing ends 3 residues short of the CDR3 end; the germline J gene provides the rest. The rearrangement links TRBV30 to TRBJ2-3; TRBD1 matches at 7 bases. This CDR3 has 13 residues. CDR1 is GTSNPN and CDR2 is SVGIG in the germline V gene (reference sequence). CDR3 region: CAWSVGGSETQYF. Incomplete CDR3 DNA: TGTGCCTGGAGTGTAGGGGGCTCGGAGACG.

The CDR3 is CASSLAHSAEAFF. The CDR3 DNA, read in part, is TGTGCCAGCAGCTTGGCCCATTCAGCGGAA. The chain uses TRBV5-6 and TRBJ1-1; D gene unclear. The read terminates 3 residues before the CDR3 end, so the remaining end is supplied by the germline J gene. The CDR3 is 13 residues long. Germline V gene data show CDR1 as SGHDT and CDR2 as YYEEEE.

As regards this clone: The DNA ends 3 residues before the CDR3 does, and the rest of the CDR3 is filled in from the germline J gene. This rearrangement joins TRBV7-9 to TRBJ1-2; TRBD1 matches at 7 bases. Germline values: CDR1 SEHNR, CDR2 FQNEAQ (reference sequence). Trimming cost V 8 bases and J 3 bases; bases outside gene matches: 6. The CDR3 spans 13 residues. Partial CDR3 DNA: TGTGCCAGCGGGCAACAGGGGTACTATGGC. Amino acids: CASGQQGYYG. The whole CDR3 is CASGQQGYYGYTF.

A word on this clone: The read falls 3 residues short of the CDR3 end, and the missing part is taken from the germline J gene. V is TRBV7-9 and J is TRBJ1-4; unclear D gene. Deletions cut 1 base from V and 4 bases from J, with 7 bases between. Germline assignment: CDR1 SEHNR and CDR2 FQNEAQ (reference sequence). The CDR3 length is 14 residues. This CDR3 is CASSLGAFNEKLFF. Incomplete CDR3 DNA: TGTGCCAGCAGCTTAGGGGCTTTTAATGAAAAA.